The 32 T cell receptor beta chains presented below share a single source sample, sequenced in a study of T cells in Graves' hyperthyroidism and ophthalmopathy. Amplification yielded TCR beta CDR3 regions, with RNA transcripts as the source. First-round RT-PCR targeting the TCR CDR3 was performed with the HTBI primer set. MiXCR, applied by TCRdb to the multiplex PCR reads, yields one record per CDR3 protein. The data show 560,000 or so distinct CDR3 sequences, approximately 44% seen once. Material: peripheral blood or thyroid tissue (not recorded which). The receptors here all came from a woman under 30 with Graves' hyperthyroidism.

In this sample, this clonotype turned up many times. This chain uses TRBV14 with TRBJ1-1; D unresolved. The CDR3 covers 12 residues. Germline values: CDR1 SGHDN, CDR2 FVKESK. V lost 4 bases, J lost 4 bases, and 7 bases lay in between. This chain's CDR3 is CASSPLGTEAFF. The CDR3 region has the DNA TGTGCCAGCAGCCCCTTGGGCACTGAAGCTTTCTTT.

V is TRBV7-9 and J is TRBJ1-1; 10 bases align to TRBD1. This CDR3 is built from 16 residues. CDR1 and CDR2 from the germline V gene are SEHNR and FQNEAQ (reference sequence). The ends lost 1 base at V and 4 bases at J; junction bases unmatched: 6. CDR3 in amino acids: CASSLGLRQGATEAFF. The CDR3 coding sequence is TGTGCCAGCAGCTTAGGCTTGAGACAGGGGGCCACTGAAGCTTTCTTT.

J is TRBJ2-7 and V is TRBV10-3, with 7 bases aligning to TRBD2. Trimming cost V 4 bases and J 5 bases; bases outside gene matches: 5. The germline gives CDR1 ENHRY, CDR2 SYGVKD. The CDR3 runs to 13 residues. The CDR3 DNA reads TGTGCCATCAGTGGGGGAGGGCCGGACGAGCAGTACTTC. It is translated as CAISGGGPDEQYF.

This clonotype has a handful of counts. The chain is built from TRBV20-1 and TRBJ1-5; TRBD1 is a possible D gene (6 bases). Trimming took off 0 bases at V and 3 bases at J, with 12 bases between the two ends. Looked up from germline, CDR1 is DFQATT and CDR2 is SNEGSKA (reference sequence). The CDR3 contains 15 residues. As DNA, the CDR3 is TGCAGTGCTAGAGATGGGCGGACAGTCAATCAGCCCCAGCATTTT. Translating it yields CSARDGRTVNQPQHF.

This clonotype was found a few times. The J gene is TRBJ2-7, the V gene TRBV5-1; tentatively, D is TRBD2 (5 bases). This CDR3 has 15 amino acids. Germline loops: CDR1 SGHRS, CDR2 YFSETQ. The V and J ends lost 0 bases and 0 bases respectively, with 10 bases between them. The CDR3 region has the DNA TGCGCCAGCAGCTTGGAACAGAGGGCCTCCTACGAGCAGTACTTC. Its translation: CASSLEQRASYEQYF.

The chain uses TRBV5-1 and TRBJ2-7, with 9 bases matching TRBD2. Per germline, CDR1 SGHRS and CDR2 YFSETQ. V gave up 4 bases and J gave up 7 bases; unmatched junction bases: 6. This CDR3 is built from 13 residues. CDR3 nucleotide sequence: TGCGCCAGCAGCCCCTGGCTAGCGGGAGAGCAGTACTTC. The encoded protein is CASSPWLAGEQYF.

At least ten counts were recorded for this clonotype. The V call is TRBV24-1, the J call TRBJ2-2, with TRBD1 as a possible D gene (5 bases). The CDR3 is 14 residues long. V lost 5 bases to trimming and J lost 7 bases, with 13 bases between them. Germline V CDR1 and CDR2: KGHDR, SFDVKD. The CDR3 loop reads CATSAKGQLGELFF. CDR3 nucleotide sequence: TGTGCCACCAGTGCTAAAGGACAACTCGGGGAGCTGTTTTTT.

This clonotype was seen more than once but under ten times. The junction departs from germline at one end; a sequencing error may be responsible. The chain uses TRBV12-3 or TRBV12-4 and TRBJ1-5; D not certain. The CDR3 contains 14 residues. CDR3 nucleotides: TGTGCCAGCAGCTTAGGCCGTCGCGGTCAGCCCCAGCATTTT. Its translation is CASSLGRRGQPQHF.

The V gene is TRBV7-9, the J gene TRBJ1-4; D remains ambiguous. Trimming took 7 bases from V and 6 from J, leaving 18 bases between them. CDR1 and CDR2 from the germline V gene are SEHNR and FQNEAQ (reference sequence). This CDR3 contains 15 residues. The CDR3 sequence: CASINIGGWYEKLFF. CDR3 sequence (DNA): TGTGCCAGCATCAACATTGGAGGATGGTATGAAAAACTGTTTTTT. The full variable domain, in which reference TRBV7-9 and TRBJ1-4 provide the parts outside the CDR3, is DTGVSQNPRHKITKRGQNVTFRCDPISEHNRLYWYRQTLGQGPEFLTYFQNEAQLEKSRLLSDRFSAERPKGSFSTLEIQRTEQGDSAMYLCASINIGGWYEKLFFGSGTQLSVL.

This clonotype showed up just a few times. This chain uses TRBV7-2 with TRBJ1-4; D unresolved. Germline CDR1 reads SGHTA; CDR2 reads FQGNSA. The CDR3 contains 15 residues. With 5 bases removed from V and 0 bases from J, the gap between germline ends came to 10 bases. The CDR3 nucleotides read TGTGCCAGCAGCCACTACGGAGCAACTAATGAAAAACTGTTTTTT. Translation gives CASSHYGATNEKLFF.

For this clonotype: One end of the junction varies from germline; a read error may be responsible. CDR3 region: CASSHRLAGPLNYEQYF. The CDR3 DNA reads as TGCGCCAGCAGCCACCGACTAGCGGGACCGCTCAACTACGAGCAGTACTTC. J is TRBJ2-7 and V is TRBV7-4, with TRBD2 matching 11 bases. Germline CDR1 is SGHVT and CDR2 is SQSDAQ. There are 17 residues in the CDR3.

About this clonotype: Since a much larger clone is just one base distant, this may be a read error. The CDR3 loop reads CATSVSQDTGELFF. As DNA, the CDR3 is TGTGCCACCAGTGTCAGTCAGGACACCGGGGAGCTGTTTTTT. This chain links TRBV24-1 with TRBJ2-2; D is unresolved. V lost 5 bases to trimming and J lost 3 bases, with 9 bases between them. CDR3 length: 14 amino acids. Germline CDR1 and CDR2: KGHDR and SFDVKD.

For this clonotype: Possible read error: a much larger clone is one base away. V usage is TRBV2 and J usage is TRBJ2-5, with 7 bases that match TRBD2. The CDR3 length is 12 residues. Germline V gene sequence: CDR1 SNHLY, CDR2 FYNNEI. For the CDR3, the DNA is TGTGCCAGCAGCTGGATGCGGGAGACCGAGTACTTC. This translates into CASSWMRETEYF.

With regard to this clonotype: One end of the junction is discordant with germline, which a read error may explain. The chain uses TRBV7-3 and TRBJ1-1; D is perhaps TRBD1 (5 bases). The length of the CDR3 is 14 residues. Germline V CDR1 and CDR2: SGHTA, FQGTGA. CDR3: CASSHPGRSFEAFF. In DNA form, the CDR3 reads TGCGCCAGCAGCCATCCGGGACGGTCGTTTGAAGCTTTCTTC.

The genes are TRBV11-3 and TRBJ1-2; D is unclear. V was cut by 10 bases and J by 1 base, with 10 bases left in between. CDR1 is SGHNT, CDR2 YENEEA, per germline. The CDR3 sequence is 12 residues long. This CDR3 is CATSTDNYGYTF. CDR3 coding DNA: TGTGCCACCAGTACAGATAACTATGGCTACACCTTC.

V usage is TRBV20-1 and J usage is TRBJ2-2; the match to TRBD1 covers 11 bases. Germline trimming cut 4 bases from V and 3 bases from J; bases unmatched to any gene: 1. Germline V gene data show CDR1 as DFQATT and CDR2 as SNEGSKA (reference sequence). The CDR3 has 14 residues. CDR3 bases: TGCAGTGCTAAGGGACAGGGGGACACCGGGGAGCTGTTTTTT. As protein: CSAKGQGDTGELFF.

V is TRBV10-3 and J is TRBJ2-5, with D unresolved. This CDR3 region has 15 residues. The germline V gene has CDR1 ENHRY and CDR2 SYGVKD. V gave up 2 bases and J gave up 5 bases, with 15 bases separating them. The CDR3 reads CAISETQHRGETQYF. The CDR3 bases are TGTGCCATCAGTGAGACCCAACATCGCGGCGAGACCCAGTACTTC.

This clonotype was detected only a few times. This chain uses TRBV29-1 with TRBJ1-1; perhaps TRBD1 as D (5 bases). V lost 5 bases and J lost 3, with 10 bases in between. CDR3 length: 12 amino acids. Germline-derived CDR1 and CDR2 are SQVTM and ANQGSEA. The CDR3: CSVFPGDTEAFF. Written as DNA, the CDR3 is TGCAGCGTTTTCCCGGGGGACACTGAAGCTTTCTTT.

The chain recombines TRBV9 with TRBJ1-2; D is perhaps TRBD1 (5 bases). In germline, CDR1 is SGDLS, CDR2 YYNGEE. This CDR3 has 15 residues. The V and J ends lost 0 bases and 5 bases respectively, with 14 bases between them. The CDR3 DNA sequence: TGTGCCAGCAGCGTAGGTGCGGACAATGCTTATGGCTACACCTTC. Protein product: CASSVGADNAYGYTF.

The chain is built from TRBV24-1 and TRBJ1-4; D gene unclear. The CDR3 has 17 residues. Between the trimmed V and J ends, which lost 6 bases and 0 bases, there was a span of 16 bases. Germline V gene data show CDR1 as KGHDR and CDR2 as SFDVKD. CDR3 amino acids: CATSFTPSRTTNEKLFF. The DNA for the CDR3 is TGTGCCACCAGTTTCACTCCATCCAGGACAACTAATGAAAAACTGTTTTTT.

Note on this clonotype: This may come from a read error, since a much larger clone is one base off. The chain links TRBV7-2 to TRBJ2-5; D might be TRBD1 (6 bases). Trimming took off 4 bases at V and 9 bases at J, with 18 bases between the two ends. In germline, CDR1 is SGHTA, CDR2 FQGNSA. This CDR3 is 14 amino acids long. The CDR3 nucleotides read TGTGCCAGCAGCTACTGGGACACGGGTGGGGCCCAGTACTTC. Amino acid sequence: CASSYWDTGGAQYF.

This clonotype was seen a few times. The gene calls are TRBV20-1 and TRBJ2-7, with 7 bases aligning to TRBD1. J was trimmed by 0 bases and V by 4 bases; bases with no gene match: 6. CDR1 and CDR2 (germline): DFQATT, SNEGSKA (reference sequence). CDR3 length: 14 residues. The CDR3 bases are TGCAGTGCTAATGACAGGGAATTCTCCTACGAGCAGTACTTC. Translation: CSANDREFSYEQYF.

Remarks on this clonotype: A much larger clone lies one base from this, so it may be a read error. The chain links TRBV29-1 to TRBJ2-5; D might be TRBD2 (6 bases). The CDR3 totals 12 residues. Germline V CDR1 and CDR2: SQVTM, ANQGSEA. DNA for the CDR3: TGCAGCGTTCGGACAAGGAGGGAGACCGAGTACTTC. Translated: CSVRTRRETEYF.

The J gene is TRBJ2-7, the V gene TRBV7-2, with D perhaps TRBD2 (6 bases). The germline V gene has CDR1 SGHTA and CDR2 FQGNSA. The V gene lost 5 bases and the J gene lost 0 bases, with 14 bases spanning the gap. This CDR3 has 15 residues. CDR3 sequence: CASSQPGSDSYEQYF. The CDR3 DNA is TGTGCCAGCAGCCAACCCGGGAGTGACTCCTACGAGCAGTACTTC.

This clonotype has a count of ten or more. The gene calls are TRBV7-9 and TRBJ1-2; 7 bases line up with TRBD1. The CDR3 consists of 13 residues. From germline, CDR1 is SEHNR and CDR2 FQNEAQ (reference sequence). J was trimmed by 4 bases and V by 5 bases; bases with no gene match: 4. Here the CDR3 DNA reads TGTGCCAGCAGCACCGGGACAGTCTATGGCTACACCTTC. Amino acids: CASSTGTVYGYTF.

This clonotype was seen a few times. V is TRBV15 and J is TRBJ2-3; 9 bases are shared with TRBD1. The germline V gene has CDR1 LNHNV and CDR2 YYDKDF (reference sequence). Trimming cost V 3 bases and J 6 bases; bases outside gene matches: 7. The CDR3 has 15 residues. The CDR3 sequence is CATSRPGQGKDTQYF. CDR3 coding DNA: TGTGCCACCAGCAGGCCCGGACAGGGGAAGGATACGCAGTATTTT.

A few counts support this clonotype. The junction differs from germline at one of its ends, possibly a read error. CDR3 nucleotide sequence: TGTGCCAGCAGCCAAGAATGGTCGGCAGTCTTC. This translates into CASSQEWSAVF. The J gene is TRBJ2-5, the V gene TRBV12-3 or TRBV12-4, with D hard to call. The CDR3 loop spans 11 amino acids.

This clonotype was recorded at least ten times. The chain links TRBV5-1 to TRBJ1-4; D remains ambiguous. From germline, CDR1 is SGHRS and CDR2 YFSETQ. Trimming stripped 0 bases from V and 5 bases from J, with 5 bases between. CDR3 length: 13 amino acids. The CDR3 sequence is CASSLDENEKLFF. CDR3 nucleotide sequence: TGCGCCAGCAGCTTGGATGAGAATGAAAAACTGTTTTTT.

This clonotype was counted at least ten times. The chain carries TRBV7-3 and TRBJ1-1; D remains ambiguous. Germline CDR1 reads SGHTA; CDR2 reads FQGTGA. V lost 5 bases and J lost 11, with 18 bases in between. The CDR3 has 13 amino acids. CDR3 residues: CASSLNPRSKAFF. CDR3 DNA: TGTGCCAGCAGCCTTAATCCCAGGAGCAAGGCTTTCTTT.

This clonotype was seen once. This chain connects TRBV12-5 to TRBJ1-2; D unclear. V was cut by 0 bases and J by 9 bases, with 8 bases left in between. This CDR3 region has 12 residues. The germline CDR1 and CDR2 sequences are LGHNT and FRNRAP. CDR3 region: CASGLVGQSYTF. The CDR3 DNA sequence: TGTGCTAGTGGTTTGGTGGGCCAAAGCTACACCTTC.

Of note for this clonotype: The junction and the germline gene differ at one end; a read error may be behind it. The rearrangement links TRBV24-1 to TRBJ1-5, with D possibly matching TRBD1 (5 bases). Germline V lookup: CDR1 KGHDR, CDR2 SFDVKD. The CDR3 has 16 amino acids. The CDR3 nucleotides are TGTGCCAGCAGTTTACTCGGAGGGGTCTTCAATCAGCCCCAGCATTTT. Amino acid sequence: CASSLLGGVFNQPQHF.

V and J are TRBV2 and TRBJ1-6; tentatively, D is TRBD1 (6 bases). The V end lost 6 bases, the J end lost 7 bases, and 13 bases lay between the germline ends. Germline lookup yields CDR1 SNHLY and CDR2 FYNNEI. This CDR3 is 14 amino acids long. CDR3 residues: CASRDAGQNSPLHF. CDR3 in DNA: TGTGCCAGCAGGGACGCCGGACAGAATTCACCCCTCCACTTT. The full variable domain, in which reference TRBV2 and TRBJ1-6 provide the parts outside the CDR3, is EPEVTQTPSHQVTQMGQEVILRCVPISNHLYFYWYRQILGQKVEFLVSFYNNEISEKSEIFDDQFSVERPDGSNFTLKIRSTKLEDSAMYFCASRDAGQNSPLHFGNGTRLTVT.